This TCR beta chain was observed in a study of regulatory T cells in long-lasting Graves disease. This clonotype appeared a few times. iRepertoire HTBI primers and Arm-PCR of CDR3 regions built TCR beta libraries. TCRdb recomputed calls from the multiplex PCR reads with MiXCR, one row per CDR3 protein. Of roughly 510,000 distinct CDR3 sequences listed, roughly 15% were seen once; the top ten hold around 11%. Time point given: newly diagnosed GD, antithyroid drugs for less than 3 months. The TCR library was made from RNA extracted from PBMCs. This same sample was also taken into another study, of T cells in Graves' hyperthyroidism and ophthalmopathy.

The receptor was isolated from a man aged 18 to 30 with Graves disease. The sample was peripheral blood mononuclear cells (PBMCs), taken at new diagnosis, from a patient treated with antithyroid drugs.

The chain's CDR3 is CSATPGGGSYNEQFF. CDR3 DNA sequence: TGCAGTGCCACCCCCGGCGGGGGGTCCTACAATGAGCAGTTCTTC. The chain recombines TRBV20-1 with TRBJ2-1; 8 nucleotides line up with TRBD2. Germline-derived CDR1 and CDR2 are DFQATT and SNEGSKA (reference sequence). V was pared by 6 bases and J by 1 base, with 8 bases of the junction left unmatched. This CDR3 contains 15 residues.